This record looks at one TCR beta chain sequence and its context. The record originates from a study of blood T cell repertoires in COVID-19. Study summary: The United States, Italy and Spain were the sources of the acute and convalescent COVID-19 samples. Nucleic acid was either cDNA or gDNA, and it came from T cells, B-cell-depleted T cells, or PBMCs.

Per the study methods: Estimation of nucleated cell counts relied on the amplification of reference gene primers. Libraries were prepared by immunoSEQ multiplex PCR; TCRdb keeps only in-frame clonotypes and omits some of them. That table gives V, J and clone size, and the DNA gave D and trimming. The table includes about 140,000 clones, roughly four fifths detected once. The CDR3 loop spans 15 amino acids. With 2 bases removed from V and 9 bases from J, the gap between germline ends came to 17 bases. The V gene's germline CDR1 is LNHDA and CDR2 SQIVND (reference sequence). The chain carries TRBV19 and TRBJ1-3; D ambiguous. This clonotype originated in a woman in her fifties or sixties with acute COVID-19. Sequencing input: PBMCs or T cells enriched from blood (not recorded which). CDR3 residues: CASSIYPGVEGTIYF. Written as DNA, the CDR3 is TGTGCCAGTAGTATATATCCTGGCGTTGAGGGCACCATATATTTT.